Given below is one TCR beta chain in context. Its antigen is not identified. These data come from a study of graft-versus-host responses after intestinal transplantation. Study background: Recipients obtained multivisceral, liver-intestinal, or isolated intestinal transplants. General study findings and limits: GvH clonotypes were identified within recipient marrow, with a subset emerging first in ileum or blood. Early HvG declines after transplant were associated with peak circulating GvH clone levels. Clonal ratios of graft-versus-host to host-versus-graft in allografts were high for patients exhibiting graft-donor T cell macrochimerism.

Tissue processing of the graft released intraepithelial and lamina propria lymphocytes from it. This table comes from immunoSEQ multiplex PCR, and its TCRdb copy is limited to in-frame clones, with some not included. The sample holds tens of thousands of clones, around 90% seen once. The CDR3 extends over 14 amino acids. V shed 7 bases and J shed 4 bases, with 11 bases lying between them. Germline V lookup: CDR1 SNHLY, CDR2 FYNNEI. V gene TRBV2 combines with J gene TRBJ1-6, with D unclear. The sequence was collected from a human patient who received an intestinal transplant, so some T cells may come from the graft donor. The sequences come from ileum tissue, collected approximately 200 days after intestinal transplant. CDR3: CASNRGDYNSPLHF. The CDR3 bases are TGTGCCAGCAACCGGGGAGATTATAATTCACCCCTCCACTTT.